This TCR beta chain is drawn from a study of T cell responses to AZD1222 COVID-19 vaccine. Assay used: immunoSEQ multiplex PCR; TCRdb lists only in-frame clones, some missing. The table shows about 86,000 clones, with 88% occurring only once. As for this clone: Its antigen is unknown.

This CDR3 spans 15 amino acids. In germline, CDR1 is SGHRS, CDR2 YFSETQ. Trimming took 2 bases from V and 5 from J; bases not matched to a gene: 5. The study's findings and limits: Unmutated variant regions are reportedly targeted by nearly half of spike-specific TCRs. At baseline, just six AZD1222 recipients tested seropositive.

The chain has TRBV5-1 and TRBJ2-5; 11 positions match TRBD2. The receptor comes from an adult who received the AZD1222 COVID-19 vaccine. The specimen was peripheral blood, collected 28 days after the second AZD1222 dose. The CDR3, as DNA: TGCGCCAGCAGCTTTACTAGCGGGAGTTTGGAGACCCAGTACTTC. It is translated as CASSFTSGSLETQYF. The complete variable domain, with remaining parts taken from reference TRBV5-1 and TRBJ2-5, reads KAGVTQTPRYLIKTRGQQVTLSCSPISGHRSVSWYQQTPGQGLQFLFEYFSETQRNKGNFPGRFSGRQFSNSRSEMNVSTLELGDSALYLCASSFTSGSLETQYFGPGTRLLVL.